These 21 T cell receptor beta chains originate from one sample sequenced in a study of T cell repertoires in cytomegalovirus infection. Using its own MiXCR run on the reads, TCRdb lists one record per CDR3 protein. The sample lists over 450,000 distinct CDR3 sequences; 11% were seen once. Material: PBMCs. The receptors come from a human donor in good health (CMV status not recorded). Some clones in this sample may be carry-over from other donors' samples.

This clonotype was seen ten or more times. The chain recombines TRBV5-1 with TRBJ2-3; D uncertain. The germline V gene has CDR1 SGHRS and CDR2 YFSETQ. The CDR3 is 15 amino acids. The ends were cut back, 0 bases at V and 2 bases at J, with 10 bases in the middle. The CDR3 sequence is CASSLGRVTTDTQYF. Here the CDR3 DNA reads TGCGCCAGCAGCTTGGGTAGGGTGACCACAGATACGCAGTATTTT.

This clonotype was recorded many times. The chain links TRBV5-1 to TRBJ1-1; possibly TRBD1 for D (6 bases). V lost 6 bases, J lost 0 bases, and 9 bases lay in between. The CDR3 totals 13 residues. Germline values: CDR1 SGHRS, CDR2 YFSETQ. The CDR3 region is CASTGDMNTEAFF. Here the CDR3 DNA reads TGCGCCAGCACCGGGGACATGAACACTGAAGCTTTCTTT.

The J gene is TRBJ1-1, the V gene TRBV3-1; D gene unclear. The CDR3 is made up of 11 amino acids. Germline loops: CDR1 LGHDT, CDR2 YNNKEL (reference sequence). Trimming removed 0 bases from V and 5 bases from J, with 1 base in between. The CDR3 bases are TGTGCCAGCAGCCAAGAGACTGAAGCTTTCTTT. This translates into CASSQETEAFF. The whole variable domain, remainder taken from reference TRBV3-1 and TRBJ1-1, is DTAVSQTPKYLVTQMGNDKSIKCEQNLGHDTMYWYKQDSKKFLKIMFSYNNKELIINETVPNRFSPKSPDKAHLNLHINSLELGDSAVYFCASSQETEAFFGQGTRLTVV.

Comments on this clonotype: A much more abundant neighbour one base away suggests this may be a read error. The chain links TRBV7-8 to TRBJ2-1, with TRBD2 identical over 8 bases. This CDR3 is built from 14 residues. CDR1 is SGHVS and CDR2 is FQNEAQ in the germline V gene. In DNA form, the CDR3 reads TGTGCCAGCAGCCTACTAGCGGATCGAGATGATCAGTTCTTC. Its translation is CASSLLADRDDQFF.

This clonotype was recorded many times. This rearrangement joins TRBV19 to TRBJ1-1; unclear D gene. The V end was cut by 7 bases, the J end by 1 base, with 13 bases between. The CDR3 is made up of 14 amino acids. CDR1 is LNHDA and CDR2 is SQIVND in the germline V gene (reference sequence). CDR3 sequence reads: CASKWVTTNTEAFF. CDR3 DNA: TGTGCCAGTAAGTGGGTGACGACGAACACTGAAGCTTTCTTT.

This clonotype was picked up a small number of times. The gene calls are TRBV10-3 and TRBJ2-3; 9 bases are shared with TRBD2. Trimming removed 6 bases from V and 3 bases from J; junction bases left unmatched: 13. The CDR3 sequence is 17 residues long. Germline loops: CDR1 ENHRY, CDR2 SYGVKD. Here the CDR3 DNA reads TGTGCCATCAGGGGTCCACTAGCGGGCTTAGGAACAGATACGCAGTATTTT. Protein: CAIRGPLAGLGTDTQYF.

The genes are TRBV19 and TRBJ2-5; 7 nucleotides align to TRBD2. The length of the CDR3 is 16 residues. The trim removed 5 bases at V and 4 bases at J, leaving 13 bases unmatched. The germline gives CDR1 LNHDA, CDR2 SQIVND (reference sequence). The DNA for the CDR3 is TGTGCCAGTAGTGACCACCTGACTAGCCTGCGAGAGACCCAGTACTTC. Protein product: CASSDHLTSLRETQYF.

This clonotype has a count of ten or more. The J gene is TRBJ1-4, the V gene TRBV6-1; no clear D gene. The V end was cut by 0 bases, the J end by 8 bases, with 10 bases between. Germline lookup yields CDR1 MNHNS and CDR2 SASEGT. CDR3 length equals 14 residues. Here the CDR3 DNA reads TGTGCCAGCAGTGAAGCGCGGGGTGGGGAAAAACTGTTTTTT. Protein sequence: CASSEARGGEKLFF.

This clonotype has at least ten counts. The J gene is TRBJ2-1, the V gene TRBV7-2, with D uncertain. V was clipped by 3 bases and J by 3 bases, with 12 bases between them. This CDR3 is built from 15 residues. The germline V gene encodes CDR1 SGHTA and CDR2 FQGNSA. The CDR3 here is CASSFQGSLYNEQFF. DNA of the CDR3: TGTGCCAGCAGCTTTCAAGGTTCCCTCTACAATGAGCAGTTCTTC.

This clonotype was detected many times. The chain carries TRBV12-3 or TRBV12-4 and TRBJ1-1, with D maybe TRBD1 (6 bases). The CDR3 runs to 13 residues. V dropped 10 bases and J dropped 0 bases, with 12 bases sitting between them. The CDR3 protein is CATQGIMNTEAFF. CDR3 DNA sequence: TGTGCCACACAGGGTATTATGAACACTGAAGCTTTCTTT.

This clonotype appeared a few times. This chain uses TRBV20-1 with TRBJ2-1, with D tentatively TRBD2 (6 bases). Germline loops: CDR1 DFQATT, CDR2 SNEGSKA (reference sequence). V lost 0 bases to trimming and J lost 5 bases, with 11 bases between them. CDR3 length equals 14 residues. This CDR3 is CSARDSGYHNEQFF. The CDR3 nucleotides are TGCAGTGCTAGAGATAGCGGTTACCACAATGAGCAGTTCTTC.

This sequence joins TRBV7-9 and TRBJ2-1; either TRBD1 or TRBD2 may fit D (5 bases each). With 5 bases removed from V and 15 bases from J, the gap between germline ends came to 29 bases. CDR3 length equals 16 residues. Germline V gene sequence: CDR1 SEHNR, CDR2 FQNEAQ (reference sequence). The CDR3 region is CASSPGTEFTMMYRFF. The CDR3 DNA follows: TGTGCCAGCAGCCCCGGGACGGAGTTTACAATGATGTACCGGTTCTTC.

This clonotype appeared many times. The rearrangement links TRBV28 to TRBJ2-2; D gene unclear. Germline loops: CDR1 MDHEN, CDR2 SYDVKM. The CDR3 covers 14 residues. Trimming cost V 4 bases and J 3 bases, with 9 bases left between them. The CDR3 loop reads CASSWIVDTGELFF. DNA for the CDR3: TGTGCCAGCAGTTGGATCGTGGACACCGGGGAGCTGTTTTTT.

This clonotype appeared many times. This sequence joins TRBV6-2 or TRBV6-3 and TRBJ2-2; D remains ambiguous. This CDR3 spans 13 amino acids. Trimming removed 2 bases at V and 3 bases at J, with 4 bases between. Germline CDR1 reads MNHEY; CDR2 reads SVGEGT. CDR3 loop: CASSYEYTGELFF. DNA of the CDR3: TGTGCCAGCAGTTACGAATACACCGGGGAGCTGTTTTTT.

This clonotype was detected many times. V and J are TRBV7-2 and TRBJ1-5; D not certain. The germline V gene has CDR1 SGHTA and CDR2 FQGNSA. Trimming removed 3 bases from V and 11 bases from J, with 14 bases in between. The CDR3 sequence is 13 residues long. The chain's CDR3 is CASSLGRADSQHF. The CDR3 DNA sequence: TGTGCCAGCAGCTTGGGTAGAGCCGACTCCCAGCATTTT.

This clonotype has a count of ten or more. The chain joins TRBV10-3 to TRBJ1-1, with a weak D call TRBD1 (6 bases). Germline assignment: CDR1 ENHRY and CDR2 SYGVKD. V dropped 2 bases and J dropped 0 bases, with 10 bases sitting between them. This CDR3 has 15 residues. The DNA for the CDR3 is TGTGCCATCAGTGAGGGGGACACTATGAACACTGAAGCTTTCTTT. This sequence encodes CAISEGDTMNTEAFF.

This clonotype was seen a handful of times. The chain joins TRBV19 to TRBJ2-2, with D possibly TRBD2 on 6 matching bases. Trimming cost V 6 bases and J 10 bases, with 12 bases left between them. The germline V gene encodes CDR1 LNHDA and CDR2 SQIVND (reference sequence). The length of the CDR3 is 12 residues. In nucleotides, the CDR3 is TGTGCCAGTAGATCGGGACTTTCGGAGCTGTTTTTT. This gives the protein CASRSGLSELFF.

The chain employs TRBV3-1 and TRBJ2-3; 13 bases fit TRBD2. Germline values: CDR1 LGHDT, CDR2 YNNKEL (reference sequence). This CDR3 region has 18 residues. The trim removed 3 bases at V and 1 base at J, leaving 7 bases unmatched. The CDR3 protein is CASSHWTSGGSGTDTQYF. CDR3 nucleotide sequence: TGTGCCAGCAGCCACTGGACTAGCGGGGGATCTGGCACAGATACGCAGTATTTT.

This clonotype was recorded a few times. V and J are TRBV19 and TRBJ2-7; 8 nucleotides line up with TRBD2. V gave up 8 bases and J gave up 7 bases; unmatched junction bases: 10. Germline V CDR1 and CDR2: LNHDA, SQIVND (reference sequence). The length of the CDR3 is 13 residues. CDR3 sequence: CASSIAGRREQYF. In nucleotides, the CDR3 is TGTGCCAGTTCGATAGCGGGACGCCGGGAGCAGTACTTC.

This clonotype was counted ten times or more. Here the CDR3 reads CASSPVRASPGGTNEKLFF. CDR3 bases: TGTGCCAGCAGCCCCGTGCGAGCAAGCCCAGGGGGTACTAATGAAAAACTGTTTTTT. J is TRBJ1-4 and V is TRBV7-9; TRBD1 matches 7 bases. V was clipped by 5 bases and J by 2 bases; unmatched bases: 17. CDR3 length: 19 residues. The germline V gene encodes CDR1 SEHNR and CDR2 FQNEAQ (reference sequence).

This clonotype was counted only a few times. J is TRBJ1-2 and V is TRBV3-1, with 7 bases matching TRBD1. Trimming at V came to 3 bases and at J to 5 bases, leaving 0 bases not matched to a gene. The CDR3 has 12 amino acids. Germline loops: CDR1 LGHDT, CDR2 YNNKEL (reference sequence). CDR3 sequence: CASSQGQYGYTF. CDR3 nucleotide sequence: TGTGCCAGCAGCCAGGGACAGTATGGCTACACCTTC.